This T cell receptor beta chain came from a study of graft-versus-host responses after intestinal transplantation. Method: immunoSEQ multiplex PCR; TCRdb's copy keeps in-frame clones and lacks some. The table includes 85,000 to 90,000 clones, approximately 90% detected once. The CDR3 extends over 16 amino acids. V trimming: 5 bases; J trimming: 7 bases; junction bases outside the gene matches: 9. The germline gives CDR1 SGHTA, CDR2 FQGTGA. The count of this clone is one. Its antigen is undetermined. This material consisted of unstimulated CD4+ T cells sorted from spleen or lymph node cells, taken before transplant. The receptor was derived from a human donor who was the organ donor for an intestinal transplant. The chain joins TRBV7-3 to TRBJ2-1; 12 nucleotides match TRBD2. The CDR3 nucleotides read TGTGCCAGCAGCACTTCTAGCGGGAGGGGTGGGAATGAGCAGTTCTTC. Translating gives CASSTSSGRGGNEQFF.